This T cell receptor (beta chain) was observed in a study of T cells in Graves' hyperthyroidism and ophthalmopathy. The wider study: Peripheral blood was taken when the disease was first diagnosed, before any treatment began.

The investigators amplified TCR beta CDR3 regions from RNA transcripts. HTBI primers were employed in a first-round RT-PCR of the TCR CDR3. TCRdb recomputed calls from the multiplex PCR reads with MiXCR, one row per CDR3 protein. This repertoire shows over 200,000 distinct CDR3 sequences, about 14% found once; its top ten account for about 14%. Patients aged 18 to 65 had newly diagnosed hyperthyroidism of under 2 months' duration. Pregnant or lactating patients were excluded, as were those with uncontrolled infection or other autoimmune disease. PBMCs were derived from around 10 ml fresh peripheral blood. The germline gives CDR1 LGHNA, CDR2 YNFKEQ. The CDR3 length is 17 residues. J gave up 5 bases and V 0 bases, and 7 bases lay outside the gene matches.

The TCR comes from a woman in her thirties or forties with Graves' hyperthyroidism that later progressed to Graves' ophthalmopathy. J is TRBJ2-7 and V is TRBV4-2; 13 bases align to TRBD2. What was sequenced was blood. CDR3 residues: CASSQERGTSGNHEQYF. The CDR3 DNA reads as TGTGCCAGCAGCCAAGAAAGAGGGACTAGCGGGAACCACGAGCAGTACTTC.